These 5 T cell receptor beta chains share one sample of origin, sequenced in a study of T cell clones after liver transplantation. Profiled with immunoSEQ multiplex PCR; TCRdb holds only in-frame clones, not every one. The table records 95,000 to 110,000 clones, around 80% of them present only once. This sample comprised CD4+ T cells from blood, obtained around 48 months after liver transplant. Receptors were obtained from a human patient who received a liver transplant. Some T cells could come from the graft donor.

V gene TRBV25-1 combines with J gene TRBJ1-6, with D maybe TRBD1 (6 bases). This CDR3 region has 13 residues. Trimming removed 4 bases at V and 8 bases at J, with 9 bases between. Germline V gene lookup returns CDR1 MGHDK and CDR2 SYGVNS. The CDR3 reads CASSVQGYSPLHF. CDR3 nucleotides: TGTGCCAGCAGTGTACAGGGTTATTCACCCCTCCACTTT.

V gene TRBV6-1 combines with J gene TRBJ1-1, with D tentatively TRBD1 (6 bases). In germline, CDR1 is MNHNS, CDR2 SASEGT. The CDR3 contains 16 residues. The germline V and J ends were trimmed by 3 bases and 1 base, with 15 bases remaining between them. The CDR3 bases are TGTGCCAGCAGTGACTATGGACAGCCATCGAACACTGAAGCTTTCTTT. This translates into CASSDYGQPSNTEAFF.

V and J are TRBV7-9 and TRBJ1-2; no clear D. The CDR3 is 13 residues long. CDR1 SEHNR and CDR2 FQNEAQ come from the germline V gene (reference sequence). The V end lost 5 bases, the J end lost 4 bases, and 11 bases lay between the germline ends. The CDR3 region is CASSPPGRYGYTF. CDR3 in DNA: TGTGCCAGCAGCCCGCCCGGGCGCTATGGCTACACCTTC.

The chain links TRBV11-2 to TRBJ2-5, with 9 positions matching TRBD2. This CDR3 is 16 amino acids long. Germline V gene lookup returns CDR1 SGHAT and CDR2 FQNNGV. Trimming cost V 1 base and J 2 bases; bases outside gene matches: 5. In nucleotides, the CDR3 is TGTGCCAGCAGCTTAGCGCTAGCGGGGCGACAAGAGACCCAGTACTTC. This sequence encodes CASSLALAGRQETQYF.

This chain uses TRBV28 with TRBJ2-7, with D possibly being TRBD1 or TRBD2 (5 bases each). CDR1 is MDHEN, CDR2 SYDVKM, per germline. Trimming removed 2 bases from V and 2 bases from J, with 7 bases in between. The CDR3 runs to 13 residues. CDR3 in amino acids: CASSLGGPYEQYF. CDR3 coding DNA: TGTGCCAGCAGTTTAGGGGGACCCTACGAGCAGTACTTC.